Listed below are T cell receptor beta chains from one sample, sequenced in a study of multiple sclerosis patients with progressive multifocal leukoencephalopathy. Some clones are missing from TCRdb's copy, which holds only in-frame ones; the method was immunoSEQ multiplex PCR. Of more than 30,000 clones in the sample, approximately 88% were seen once. Specimen: PBMCs, collected from a patient treated with natalizumab. These receptors all come from a woman aged 35 to 49 with progressive multifocal leukoencephalopathy. The CDR3 runs from the conserved cysteine through the conserved F or W. D genes are given only for firm matches. Size tells how often a clone was seen (once, few, many) or the class of an expanded clone, and some rows leave it out.

cdr3_aa: CASSYSSVQNEQFF
cdr3_nt: TGTGCCAGCAGTTACTCTAGCGTACAGAATGAGCAGTTCTTC
j_call: TRBJ2-1
d_call: -
v_call: TRBV6-5
clone_size: -

cdr3_aa: CASSQDVRDYEQYF
cdr3_nt: TGTGCCAGCAGCCAAGACGTCCGGGACTACGAGCAGTACTTC
j_call: TRBJ2-7
d_call: -
v_call: TRBV4-2
clone_size: -

cdr3_aa: CASSSRCPLYSGANVLTF
cdr3_nt: TGCGCCAGCAGTTCCCGATGCCCTCTTTACTCTGGGGCCAACGTCCTGACTTTC
j_call: TRBJ2-6
d_call: -
v_call: TRBV23-1
clone_size: -

cdr3_aa: CASSFRYGEQYF
cdr3_nt: TGTGCCAGCAGCTTTAGATACGGGGAGCAGTACTTC
j_call: TRBJ2-7
d_call: -
v_call: TRBV11-2
clone_size: -

cdr3_aa: CADGGDYGYTF
cdr3_nt: TGTGCCGATGGGGGGGACTATGGCTACACCTTC
j_call: TRBJ1-2
d_call: -
v_call: TRBV30
clone_size: -

cdr3_aa: CASSYQGAASYTF
cdr3_nt: TGTGCCAGCAGTTACCAGGGGGCGGCGAGCTACACCTTC
j_call: TRBJ1-2
d_call: TRBD1
v_call: TRBV6-6
clone_size: -

cdr3_aa: CASFLAESSYNEQFF
cdr3_nt: TGCGCCAGTTTCCTAGCGGAAAGCTCCTACAATGAGCAGTTCTTC
j_call: TRBJ2-1
d_call: TRBD2
v_call: TRBV5-1
clone_size: -

cdr3_aa: CASSPLGQGGDEKLFF
cdr3_nt: TGTGCCAGCAGCCCCCTGGGACAGGGGGGAGATGAAAAACTGTTTTTT
j_call: TRBJ1-4
d_call: TRBD1
v_call: TRBV7-8
clone_size: -

cdr3_aa: CASSLGGNADTQYF
cdr3_nt: TGTGCCAGCAGTTTAGGCGGGAATGCAGATACGCAGTATTTT
j_call: TRBJ2-3
d_call: -
v_call: TRBV28
clone_size: -

cdr3_aa: CASSRDSGSPEQYF
cdr3_nt: TGTGCCAGCAGCCGCGATAGCGGGAGCCCCGAGCAGTACTTC
j_call: TRBJ2-7
d_call: TRBD2
v_call: TRBV28
clone_size: -

cdr3_aa: CASSLEGQGVYEQYF
cdr3_nt: TGTGCCAGCAGCTTAGAGGGACAGGGTGTTTACGAGCAGTACTTC
j_call: TRBJ2-7
d_call: TRBD1
v_call: TRBV11-1
clone_size: medium-sized

cdr3_aa: CASSTRGEAFF
cdr3_nt: TGTGCCAGCAGCACACGGGGAGAAGCTTTCTTT
j_call: TRBJ1-1
d_call: -
v_call: TRBV7-9
clone_size: -

cdr3_aa: CASSLWGMRSNQPQHF
cdr3_nt: TGTGCCAGTTCCCTCTGGGGGATGAGGAGCAATCAGCCCCAGCATTTT
j_call: TRBJ1-5
d_call: -
v_call: TRBV19
clone_size: -

cdr3_aa: CASSMEGGQGSSPLHF
cdr3_nt: TGTGCCAGTAGTATGGAAGGAGGACAGGGGAGTTCACCCCTCCACTTT
j_call: TRBJ1-6
d_call: TRBD1
v_call: TRBV19
clone_size: -

cdr3_aa: CASSAGAYEETQYF
cdr3_nt: TGTGCCAGCAGCGCGGGGGCCTATGAAGAGACCCAGTACTTC
j_call: TRBJ2-5
d_call: -
v_call: TRBV7-9
clone_size: -

cdr3_aa: CASSLVSSANYGYTF
cdr3_nt: TGCGCCAGCAGCTTGGTGTCGTCAGCTAACTATGGCTACACCTTC
j_call: TRBJ1-2
d_call: -
v_call: TRBV5-1
clone_size: -

cdr3_aa: CASTQTYPGELFF
cdr3_nt: TGTGCCAGCACCCAAACATATCCCGGGGAGCTGTTTTTT
j_call: TRBJ2-2
d_call: -
v_call: TRBV11-3
clone_size: -

cdr3_aa: CASSERSGAASSYNEQFF
cdr3_nt: TGTGCCAGCAGTGAACGTTCGGGAGCGGCAAGCTCCTACAATGAGCAGTTCTTC
j_call: TRBJ2-1
d_call: -
v_call: TRBV6-1
clone_size: -

cdr3_aa: CASSQGQGTVSSGYTF
cdr3_nt: TGTGCCAGCTCACAAGGACAGGGGACGGTTTCGAGTGGCTACACCTTC
j_call: TRBJ1-2
d_call: TRBD1
v_call: TRBV18
clone_size: once

cdr3_aa: CATSRDNPGNEQFF
cdr3_nt: TGTGCCACCAGCAGAGATAATCCGGGCAATGAGCAGTTCTTC
j_call: TRBJ2-1
d_call: -
v_call: TRBV15
clone_size: -

cdr3_aa: CASSRPGTSGRRGTGELFF
cdr3_nt: TGTGCCAGCAGCCGCCCAGGGACTAGCGGGAGGAGGGGCACCGGGGAGCTGTTTTTT
j_call: TRBJ2-2
d_call: TRBD2
v_call: TRBV7-9
clone_size: once

cdr3_aa: CASSPPTNSYEQYF
cdr3_nt: TGCGCCAGCAGCCCGCCGACGAATTCCTACGAGCAGTACTTC
j_call: TRBJ2-7
d_call: -
v_call: TRBV5-1
clone_size: -

cdr3_aa: CASSIGRPATNEKLFF
cdr3_nt: TGTGCCAGCAGCATAGGACGGCCAGCAACTAATGAAAAACTGTTTTTT
j_call: TRBJ1-4
d_call: -
v_call: TRBV11-2
clone_size: -

cdr3_aa: CASSPSETGANTEAFF
cdr3_nt: TGTGCCAGCTCACCGAGCGAGACAGGGGCCAACACTGAAGCTTTCTTT
j_call: TRBJ1-1
d_call: TRBD1
v_call: TRBV18
clone_size: -

cdr3_aa: CASRGHSGRANEQFF
cdr3_nt: TGTGCTTCGCGGGGACACAGCGGGAGAGCCAATGAGCAGTTCTTC
j_call: TRBJ2-1
d_call: TRBD2
v_call: TRBV12-5
clone_size: -

cdr3_aa: CASSPGIKSRINEKLFF
cdr3_nt: TGCGCCAGCAGCCCAGGCATTAAGTCTCGAATCAATGAAAAACTGTTTTTT
j_call: TRBJ1-4
d_call: -
v_call: TRBV4-3
clone_size: -

cdr3_aa: CASSPGQGRSGELFF
cdr3_nt: TGTGCCAGCTCACCAGGACAGGGGAGGTCCGGGGAGCTGTTTTTT
j_call: TRBJ2-2
d_call: TRBD1
v_call: TRBV18
clone_size: -

cdr3_aa: CASSLDRDKSPLHF
cdr3_nt: TGCGCCAGCAGCTTGGACAGGGATAAATCACCCCTCCACTTT
j_call: TRBJ1-6
d_call: -
v_call: TRBV5-1
clone_size: -

cdr3_aa: CASSPRLGQETQYF
cdr3_nt: TGTGCCAGCAGCCCCAGGCTAGGACAAGAGACCCAGTACTTC
j_call: TRBJ2-5
d_call: -
v_call: TRBV7-9
clone_size: -

cdr3_aa: CASTPAGDQETQYF
cdr3_nt: TGTGCCAGCACCCCGGCAGGGGACCAAGAGACCCAGTACTTC
j_call: TRBJ2-5
d_call: -
v_call: TRBV28
clone_size: once

cdr3_aa: CASRPSGGPSTNEKLFF
cdr3_nt: TGTGCCAGCAGGCCCTCGGGGGGGCCTTCGACTAATGAAAAACTGTTTTTT
j_call: TRBJ1-4
d_call: -
v_call: TRBV28
clone_size: -

cdr3_aa: CAWTGASYNSPLHF
cdr3_nt: TGTGCCTGGACAGGGGCCTCCTATAATTCACCCCTCCACTTT
j_call: TRBJ1-6
d_call: -
v_call: TRBV30
clone_size: -

cdr3_aa: CAWSLGDSYEQYF
cdr3_nt: TGTGCCTGGAGTTTAGGGGACTCCTACGAGCAGTACTTC
j_call: TRBJ2-7
d_call: -
v_call: TRBV30
clone_size: -

cdr3_aa: CATRSRDEQYF
cdr3_nt: TGTGCCACCCGTTCTCGTGACGAGCAGTACTTC
j_call: TRBJ2-7
d_call: -
v_call: TRBV10-3
clone_size: few

cdr3_aa: CASTERQGEGNYGYTF
cdr3_nt: TGTGCCAGCACGGAAAGACAGGGGGAGGGCAACTATGGCTACACCTTC
j_call: TRBJ1-2
d_call: TRBD1
v_call: TRBV28
clone_size: -

cdr3_aa: CASGLVPTGGKSYNEQFF
cdr3_nt: TGTGCTAGTGGTTTGGTCCCGACAGGGGGAAAGTCCTACAATGAGCAGTTCTTC
j_call: TRBJ2-1
d_call: TRBD1
v_call: TRBV12-5
clone_size: -

cdr3_aa: CASILDFNYNEQFF
cdr3_nt: TGTGCCAGCATCCTGGACTTTAACTACAATGAGCAGTTCTTC
j_call: TRBJ2-1
d_call: -
v_call: TRBV7-9
clone_size: -

cdr3_aa: CARYAPGQHTDTQYF
cdr3_nt: TGTGCCAGATACGCCCCGGGACAGCACACAGATACGCAGTATTTT
j_call: TRBJ2-3
d_call: TRBD1
v_call: TRBV11-2
clone_size: -